These T cell receptor beta chains were read from a single sample in a study of T cell changes during pregnancy in multiple sclerosis. TCRdb's table, derived via immunoSEQ multiplex PCR, lists solely in-frame clones and lacks some. The sample consists of under 50,000 clones, around 90% of them appearing once. Sequencing was performed on peripheral blood, taken in the first trimester of pregnancy. Receptor source: a female donor in good health, enrolled as a control in a pregnancy study. The CDR3 runs from the conserved cysteine through the conserved F or W. Each record gives: V gene, clone size, J gene, D gene, CDR3 protein, CDR3 DNA. The D gene is left open where the match is weak. Clone size, where shown, is once, few, many, or a class for clones that have expanded.

>TRBV7-2|-|TRBJ2-4|-
CASSLSSGQGKNIQYF
-
>TRBV30|-|TRBJ2-5|-
CACPWGGETQYF
TGTGCCTGTCCTTGGGGAGGAGAGACCCAGTACTTC
>TRBV5-5|-|TRBJ2-2|TRBD2
CASSLRLGEGTGELFF
TGTGCCAGCAGCTTGAGATTAGGGGAGGGCACCGGGGAGCTGTTTTTT
>TRBV5-4|-|TRBJ2-7|-
CASSTGHSVDEQYF
TGTGCCAGCAGTACCGGTCATAGCGTCGACGAGCAGTACTTC
>TRBV9|-|TRBJ2-1|-
CASSVDSSPYEQFF
TGTGCCAGCAGCGTAGATTCGAGCCCCTATGAGCAGTTCTTC
>TRBV7-9|-|TRBJ1-6|-
CASSLLNSPLHF
TGTGCCAGCAGCCTTCTGAATTCACCCCTCCACTTT
>TRBV6-5|few|TRBJ1-2|TRBD1
CASSRGQVVGSYTF
TGTGCCAGCAGCCGCGGACAGGTGGTTGGGAGCTACACCTTC
>TRBV7-2|-|TRBJ1-2|-
CASSLNRVPNYGYTF
TGTGCCAGCAGCTTAAACAGGGTCCCTAACTATGGCTACACCTTC
>TRBV19|-|TRBJ2-3|-
CATSGRTVGRTDTQYF
TGTGCCACCTCGGGCCGGACGGTGGGGCGCACAGATACGCAGTATTTT
>TRBV19|-|TRBJ2-1|-
CASTNILAPGVSYNEQFF
TGTGCCAGTACCAACATCCTTGCCCCCGGGGTCTCCTACAATGAGCAGTTCTTC
>TRBV27|-|TRBJ2-5|TRBD2
CASSTYLGLAGGKGETQYF
TGTGCCAGCAGTACCTATTTGGGCCTAGCGGGAGGGAAGGGAGAGACCCAGTACTTC
>TRBV18|-|TRBJ2-3|TRBD2
CASSPGRGGPDTQYF
TGTGCCAGCTCACCCGGGAGGGGTGGCCCAGATACGCAGTATTTT
>TRBV7-3|-|TRBJ2-5|-
CASSLVGGAETQYF
TGTGCCAGCAGCTTAGTCGGTGGTGCGGAGACCCAGTACTTC
>TRBV5-4|-|TRBJ2-7|TRBD1
CASSSGDRAYEQYF
TGTGCCAGCAGCTCAGGGGACAGGGCCTACGAGCAGTACTTC
>TRBV6-1|-|TRBJ2-4|-
CASREGGGKNIQYF
TGTGCCAGCAGGGAGGGTGGGGGAAAAAACATTCAGTACTTC
>TRBV5-6|-|TRBJ1-3|TRBD1
CASSFGQGSGNTIYF
TGTGCCAGCAGCTTTGGACAGGGGTCAGGAAACACCATATATTTT
>TRBV23-1|-|TRBJ1-2|TRBD1
CASSQPGQAPLGYTF
TGCGCCAGCAGTCAACCGGGACAGGCGCCTCTTGGCTACACCTTC
>TRBV5-1|-|TRBJ2-1|TRBD2
CASSSTSGAQNEQFF
TGCGCCAGCAGCTCGACTAGCGGCGCCCAAAATGAGCAGTTCTTC
>TRBV19|-|TRBJ1-1|TRBD1
CASSGPGQGAYEAFF
TGTGCCAGTAGTGGACCGGGACAGGGGGCTTATGAAGCTTTCTTT
>TRBV21-1|once|TRBJ2-5|-
CASTMTSDETQYF
TGTGCCAGCACCATGACTAGCGATGAGACCCAGTACTTC
>TRBV5-4|-|TRBJ2-1|TRBD2
CASSLAAGDYNEQFF
TGTGCCAGCAGCTTGGCAGCGGGAGACTACAATGAGCAGTTCTTC
>TRBV2|once|TRBJ2-2|-
CASGTETGELFF
TGTGCCAGCGGTACAGAGACCGGGGAGCTGTTTTTT
>TRBV7-2|few|TRBJ2-7|-
CASSLGGVGYEQYF
TGTGCCAGCAGCTTAGGGGGGGTTGGCTACGAGCAGTACTTC
>TRBV5-6|once|TRBJ1-2|-
CASRPGTSSPGGYGYTF
TGTGCCAGCAGGCCCGGGACATCCTCCCCGGGGGGCTATGGCTACACCTTC
>TRBV30|-|TRBJ1-2|-
CAWETGFSRKSYGYTF
TGTGCCTGGGAGACAGGTTTCTCCCGAAAGAGCTATGGCTACACCTTC
>TRBV7-2|medium-sized|TRBJ2-7|-
CASSLAGGVSYEQYF
TGTGCCAGCAGCTTAGCTGGCGGGGTTTCCTACGAGCAGTACTTC
>TRBV15|-|TRBJ2-3|TRBD2
CATSRDLAGFIDTQYF
TGTGCCACCAGCAGAGATCTAGCGGGTTTTATAGATACGCAGTATTTT
>TRBV5-1|-|TRBJ2-2|-
CASAWGGNTGELFF
TGCGCCAGCGCGTGGGGGGGCAACACCGGGGAGCTGTTTTTT
>TRBV6-5|-|TRBJ1-1|TRBD1
CASSFRQGRTEAFF
TGTGCCAGCAGTTTCAGACAGGGGAGGACTGAAGCTTTCTTT
>TRBV7-7|-|TRBJ2-2|-
CASSPSPSFGELFF
TGTGCTAGCAGCCCTAGCCCTAGCTTCGGGGAGCTGTTTTTT
>TRBV6-5|-|TRBJ1-1|TRBD1
CASRRQGITEAFF
TGTGCCAGCAGGAGACAGGGTATCACTGAAGCTTTCTTT
>TRBV5-8|-|TRBJ2-1|-
CASSFTGRPAYNEQFF
TGTGCCAGCAGCTTTACTGGGAGGCCGGCCTACAATGAGCAGTTCTTC
>TRBV21-1|-|TRBJ1-4|-
CASSPDNVGEKLFF
TGTGCCAGCAGCCCCGACAATGTGGGCGAAAAACTGTTTTTT
>TRBV4-2|once|TRBJ2-5|TRBD1
CASSQEGQGLQETQYF
TGTGCCAGCAGCCAAGAGGGACAGGGTCTCCAAGAGACCCAGTACTTC
>TRBV27|-|TRBJ1-1|TRBD1
CASSLLGQGVEAFF
TGTGCCAGCAGCCTCCTCGGACAGGGGGTTGAAGCTTTCTTT
>TRBV6-5|-|TRBJ2-3|TRBD2
CASSYGTSGATDTQYF
TGTGCCAGCAGTTACGGGACTAGCGGGGCGACAGATACGCAGTATTTT
>TRBV6-6|-|TRBJ1-1|-
CASSVGGQKNTEAFF
TGTGCCAGCAGTGTGGGTGGGCAAAAGAACACTGAAGCTTTCTTT
>TRBV12-5|-|TRBJ2-7|TRBD2
CASGFFQVGSGSGEQYF
TGTGCTAGTGGTTTCTTTCAAGTGGGTAGCGGGAGTGGGGAGCAGTACTTC
>TRBV5-6|-|TRBJ2-7|TRBD2
CASSLETSGPYEQYF
TGTGCCAGCAGCCTTGAGACTAGCGGCCCCTACGAGCAGTACTTC
>TRBV13|-|TRBJ2-1|TRBD2
CASSLLAGPYNEQFF
TGTGCCAGCAGCTTACTAGCGGGACCTTACAATGAGCAGTTCTTC
>TRBV2|-|TRBJ2-7|-
CASEGDMSSYEQYF
TGTGCCAGCGAAGGGGACATGAGCTCCTACGAGCAGTACTTC
>TRBV5-4|-|TRBJ1-2|-
CASSPEGDYGYTF
TGTGCCAGCAGCCCCGAAGGGGACTATGGCTACACCTTC